The clone carrying this T cell receptor (beta chain) was counted at least ten times. The antigen is undetermined. TCRdb called the 5' RACE reads again in MiXCR, with one record for every CDR3 protein. The sample records approximately 590,000 distinct CDR3 sequences, approximately 10% being singletons. The data belong to a study of identical twins. V was clipped by 8 bases and J by 6 bases, with 10 bases between them. Germline assignment: CDR1 LGHNA and CDR2 YNFKEQ. The CDR3 runs to 12 residues. Points from the study as a whole: Out-of-frame alpha sequences common to twins exhibited an excess of low generation probability. Weaker excess twin sharing was seen among beta out-of-frame sequences. Abundant beta clonotypes from cord blood bore fewer insertions; memory repertoires lacked this pattern.

These data were also reused for a study on yellow fever vaccine responses in identical twins.

The sample consisted of PBMCs. This receptor was taken from a woman between 18 and 29 years old in good health. This chain joins TRBV4-2 and TRBJ1-4; possibly TRBD1 for D (5 bases). The CDR3 loop is CASGGADEKLFF. For the CDR3, the DNA is TGTGCCAGCGGAGGGGCAGATGAAAAACTGTTTTTT.